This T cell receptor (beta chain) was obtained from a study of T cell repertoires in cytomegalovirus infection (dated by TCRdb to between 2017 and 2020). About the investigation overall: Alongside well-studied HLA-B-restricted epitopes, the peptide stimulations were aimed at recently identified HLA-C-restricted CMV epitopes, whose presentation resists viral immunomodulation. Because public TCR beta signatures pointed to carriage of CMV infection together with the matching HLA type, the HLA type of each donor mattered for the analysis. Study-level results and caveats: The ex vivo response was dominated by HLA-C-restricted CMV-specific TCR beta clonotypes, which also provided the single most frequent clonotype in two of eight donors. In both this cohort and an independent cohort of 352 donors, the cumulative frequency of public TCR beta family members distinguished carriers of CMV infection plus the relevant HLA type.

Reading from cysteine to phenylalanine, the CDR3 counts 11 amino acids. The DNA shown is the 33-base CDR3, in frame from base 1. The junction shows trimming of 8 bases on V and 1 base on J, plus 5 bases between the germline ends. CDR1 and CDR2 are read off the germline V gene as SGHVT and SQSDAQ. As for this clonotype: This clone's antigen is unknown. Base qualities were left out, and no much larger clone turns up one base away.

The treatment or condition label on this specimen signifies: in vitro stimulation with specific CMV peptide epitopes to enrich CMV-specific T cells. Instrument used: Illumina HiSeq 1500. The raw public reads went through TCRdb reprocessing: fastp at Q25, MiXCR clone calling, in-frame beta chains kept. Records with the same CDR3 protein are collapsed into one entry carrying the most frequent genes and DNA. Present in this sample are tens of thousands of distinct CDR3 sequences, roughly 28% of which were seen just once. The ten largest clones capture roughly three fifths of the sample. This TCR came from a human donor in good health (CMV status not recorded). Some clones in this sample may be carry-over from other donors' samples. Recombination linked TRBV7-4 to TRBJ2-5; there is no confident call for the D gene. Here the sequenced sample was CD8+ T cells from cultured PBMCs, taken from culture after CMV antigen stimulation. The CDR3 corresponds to CASRAQETQYF. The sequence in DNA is TGTGCCAGCCGAGCCCAAGAGACCCAGTACTTC. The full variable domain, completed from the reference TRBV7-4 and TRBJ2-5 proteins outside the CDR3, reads GAGVSQSPRYKVAKRGRDVALRCDSISGHVTLYWYRQTLGQGSEVLTYSQSDAQRDKSGRPSGRFSAERPERSVSTLKIQRTEQGDSAVYLCASRAQETQYFGPGTRLLVL.